The 17 T cell receptor beta chains below were found in one sample sequenced in a study of cytomegalovirus exposure and HLA in healthy donors. The PCR contained 60 Vbeta and 13 Jbeta primers. Measured with immunoSEQ multiplex PCR; TCRdb has only the in-frame clones, and not every one. The data contain a few hundred thousand clones, about 93% of them singletons. The material sequenced was PBMCs. The receptors were gathered from a girl under 10 years old in good health and CMV-seronegative.

This clone has just a few counts. V usage is TRBV10-3 and J usage is TRBJ1-1; 7 bases align to TRBD1. Germline CDR1 is ENHRY and CDR2 is SYGVKD. This CDR3 is 14 amino acids long. V gave up 5 bases and J gave up 5 bases; unmatched junction bases: 8. The CDR3 is CAISTIGTETEAFF. CDR3 in DNA: TGTGCCATCAGTACTATAGGGACAGAGACTGAAGCTTTCTTT.

The rearrangement uses TRBV7-9 and TRBJ1-1; maybe TRBD1 (5 bases). Trimming shortened V by 1 base and J by 2 bases, and 8 bases separated the two germline ends. CDR1 is SEHNR, CDR2 FQNEAQ, per germline (reference sequence). The CDR3 covers 14 residues. This chain's CDR3 is CASSLGTSNTEAFF. CDR3 bases: TGTGCCAGCAGCTTAGGGACATCAAACACTGAAGCTTTCTTT.

V gene TRBV23-1 combines with J gene TRBJ2-7, with TRBD1 as a possible D gene (6 bases). TRBV23-1 is an ORF, and what it does is uncertain. Trimming took off 5 bases at V and 9 bases at J, with 17 bases between the two ends. The CDR3 covers 13 residues. The CDR3 protein is CASSGTPTTGQYF. CDR3 DNA: TGCGCCAGCAGTGGGACACCCACTACGGGGCAGTACTTC.

The chain couples TRBV29-1 to TRBJ2-1, with 8 bases that match TRBD2. In germline, CDR1 is SQVTM, CDR2 ANQGSEA. The CDR3 length is 16 residues. The V and J ends lost 4 bases and 9 bases, in that order; junction bases with no gene match: 17. CDR3 in amino acids: CSVGSGGAGVFSEQFF. The CDR3 DNA reads as TGCAGCGTTGGAAGCGGTGGAGCGGGAGTATTTAGTGAGCAGTTCTTC.

The genes are TRBV6-1 and TRBJ2-7; maybe TRBD1 (5 bases). Germline CDR1 and CDR2: MNHNS and SASEGT. V shed 5 bases and J shed 0 bases, with 11 bases lying between them. CDR3 length equals 14 residues. The CDR3 reads CASSKGGASYEQYF. CDR3 sequence (DNA): TGTGCCAGCAGTAAGGGTGGGGCCTCCTACGAGCAGTACTTC.

The rearrangement links TRBV7-8 to TRBJ1-1; possibly TRBD1 for D (5 bases). The germline V gene encodes CDR1 SGHVS and CDR2 FQNEAQ. The V end was cut by 2 bases, the J end by 4 bases, with 17 bases between. The length of the CDR3 is 16 residues. CDR3 in DNA: TGTGCCAGCAGCTTAATCCCCACAGGTATCTCCACTGAAGCTTTCTTT. Translation gives CASSLIPTGISTEAFF.

This clone was detected once. One end of the junction varies from germline; a read error may be responsible. V usage is TRBV7-9 and J usage is TRBJ2-3; perhaps TRBD2 as D (7 bases). The length of the CDR3 is 16 residues. Germline values: CDR1 SEHNR, CDR2 FQNEAQ (reference sequence). CDR3 loop: CSSSDRGGKGADTQYF. In DNA, the CDR3 is TGTTCCAGCAGCGACCGGGGAGGGAAGGGGGCAGATACGCAGTATTTT.

This chain links TRBV14 with TRBJ2-7, with TRBD2 identical over 9 bases. The CDR3 is made up of 15 amino acids. Germline CDR1 reads SGHDN; CDR2 reads FVKESK. V was pared by 6 bases and J by 0 bases, with 6 bases of the junction left unmatched. The CDR3 is CASSLTSGSSYEQYF. DNA of the CDR3: TGTGCCAGCAGTTTGACTAGCGGAAGCTCCTACGAGCAGTACTTC.

The V and J genes are TRBV7-9 and TRBJ1-1, with 10 nucleotides matching TRBD1. Germline V gene lookup returns CDR1 SEHNR and CDR2 FQNEAQ (reference sequence). The CDR3 is 15 residues long. V lost 5 bases and J lost 5; bases outside the gene matches: 8. The chain's CDR3 is CASSPPGQGNTEAFF. CDR3 nucleotide sequence: TGTGCCAGCAGCCCCCCGGGACAGGGGAATACTGAAGCTTTCTTT.

The table lists this clone with a count of one. The chain has TRBV30 and TRBJ1-3; D perhaps matches TRBD1 (6 bases). The V end lost 7 bases, the J end lost 0 bases, and 7 bases lay between the germline ends. This CDR3 is built from 12 residues. CDR1 GTSNPN and CDR2 SVGIG come from the germline V gene (reference sequence). This CDR3 reads CALTGSGNTIYF. The CDR3 bases are TGTGCCTTGACAGGCTCTGGAAACACCATATATTTT. Using reference TRBV30 and TRBJ1-3 for the parts outside the CDR3, the full variable domain is SQTIHQWPATLVQPVGSPLSLECTVEGTSNPNLYWYRQAAGRGLQLLFYSVGIGQISSEVPQNLSASRPQDRQFILSSKKLLLSDSGFYLCALTGSGNTIYFGEGSWLTVV.

About this clone: A junction end diverges from the germline sequence, so it may reflect a read error. The chain joins TRBV18 to TRBJ2-7, with TRBD1 matching 9 bases. The CDR3 runs to 12 residues. The germline CDR1 and CDR2 sequences are KGHSH and LQKENI. CDR3 residues: CASSLGTGSVDF. The CDR3 DNA sequence: TGTGCCAGCTCACTTGGGACAGGGAGTGTGGACTTC.

CDR3: CASSLVSRDHNEQYF. CDR3 DNA: TGCGCCAGCAGCTTGGTATCTAGAGACCATAACGAGCAGTACTTC. The rearrangement uses TRBV5-1 and TRBJ2-5; D remains unclear. With the DNA end fitting TRBJ2-7 better, the J assignment may be wrong. Germline V gene sequence: CDR1 SGHRS, CDR2 YFSETQ. This CDR3 region has 15 residues.

This clone was detected once. The gene calls are TRBV10-3 and TRBJ1-4, with 8 bases fitting TRBD1. V lost 6 bases to trimming and J lost 1 base; unmatched junction nucleotides: 4. This CDR3 region has 15 residues. Germline V gene lookup returns CDR1 ENHRY and CDR2 SYGVKD. The CDR3 DNA follows: TGTGCCATCAGCCGAGACAGGGGAACTAATGAAAAACTGTTTTTT. Translation: CAISRDRGTNEKLFF.

The chain employs TRBV9 and TRBJ1-2; 8 bases align to TRBD1. Germline V gene data show CDR1 as SGDLS and CDR2 as YYNGEE. The CDR3 has 16 residues. The V and J ends lost 4 bases and 4 bases, in that order; junction bases with no gene match: 12. CDR3 sequence (DNA): TGTGCCAGCAGCCCTTCCCCAGGACAGGGTAGCTATGGCTACACCTTC. Its translation is CASSPSPGQGSYGYTF. Variable domain in full (rest from reference TRBV9 and TRBJ1-2): DSGVTQTPKHLITATGQRVTLRCSPRSGDLSVYWYQQSLDQGLQFLIQYYNGEERAKGNILERFSAQQFPDLHSELNLSSLELGDSALYFCASSPSPGQGSYGYTFGSGTRLTVV.

This clone has just one count. The CDR3 coding sequence is TGTGCCAGCAGCTTTACATATACAGATACGCAGTATTTT. It specifies CASSFTYTDTQYF. The V and J genes are TRBV11-3 and TRBJ2-3; no clear D gene. Trimming pared 3 bases from V and 3 bases from J, leaving 7 bases between. This CDR3 has 13 residues. In germline, CDR1 is SGHNT, CDR2 YENEEA.

This chain links TRBV7-8 with TRBJ2-1; 9 bases align to TRBD2. The CDR3 sequence is 14 residues long. The germline V gene encodes CDR1 SGHVS and CDR2 FQNEAQ. V was pared by 2 bases and J by 7 bases, with 3 bases of the junction left unmatched. The CDR3 DNA sequence: TGTGCCAGCAGCTTACGGGGACTAGCTAATGAGCAGTTCTTC. This encodes CASSLRGLANEQFF.

The chain links TRBV27 to TRBJ1-6; D remains unclear. This CDR3 is built from 16 residues. V was trimmed by 0 bases and J by 1 base, leaving 7 bases between them. Germline loops: CDR1 MNHEY, CDR2 SMNVEV (reference sequence). The CDR3 DNA reads as TGTGCCAGCAGTTTATCCTCGGGGTCCTATAATTCACCCCTCCACTTT. Translating gives CASSLSSGSYNSPLHF.